These 3 T cell receptor beta chains were sequenced from one sample in a study of T cell responses to AZD1222 COVID-19 vaccine. Profiled with immunoSEQ multiplex PCR; TCRdb holds only in-frame clones, not every one. The repertoire consists of approximately 120,000 clones, with approximately 93% occurring once and the leading ten covering 2.5% to 4%. This material consisted of peripheral blood, taken on day 0 of AZD1222 vaccination. These receptors were collected from an adult in good health.

This chain connects TRBV6-1 to TRBJ1-2; TRBD1 might be the D (5 bases). Germline V lookup: CDR1 MNHNS, CDR2 SASEGT. V was trimmed by 0 bases and J by 8 bases, leaving 13 bases between them. The CDR3 consists of 14 residues. CDR3 DNA: TGTGCCAGCAGTGAAGCCGGGACGGGCGGCGGCTACACCTTC. This translates into CASSEAGTGGGYTF.

This clone occurred once. The chain joins TRBV15 to TRBJ1-1; unclear D gene. This CDR3 region has 14 residues. CDR1 is LNHNV and CDR2 is YYDKDF in the germline V gene (reference sequence). V gave up 1 base and J gave up 1 base, with 7 bases separating them. The CDR3 coding sequence is TGTGCCACCAGCAGAGGAACGCCGAACACTGAAGCTTTCTTT. Protein product: CATSRGTPNTEAFF.

This clone was detected once. The chain couples TRBV7-8 to TRBJ2-1; D is perhaps TRBD2 (5 bases). With 2 bases removed from V and 9 bases from J, the gap between germline ends came to 11 bases. Per the germline V gene, CDR1 is SGHVS and CDR2 is FQNEAQ. There are 13 residues in the CDR3. CDR3 nucleotide sequence: TGTGCCAGCAGCTTAAGCCTAGCTGTTGAGCAGTTCTTC. The encoded protein is CASSLSLAVEQFF.